Described below is a single T cell receptor beta chain sequence and its context. The target of this receptor is not known. Nothing much larger sits one base from this clone, and base qualities are not available. The sample comes from a study of shared clonotypes between healthy human individuals (TCRdb year 2020). General notes on the study: A couple of women and a few men aged 18 to 49 years were included in the cohort. To increase sequencing depth and limit assay-specific biases, TCR repertoire library preparation and sequencing were carried out by different laboratories using diverse techniques. Blood TCR repertoires of a handful of healthy adults were deeply sequenced to estimate repertoire size and the extent of clonotype sharing between individuals. Between about 0.8 and 9.5 billion PBMCs per donor were obtained by leukapheresis. For each donor, CD4 naive and CD4 memory were each run on three plates, CD8 naive on two plates, and CD8 memory on one plate. Overall study outcomes, separate from this receptor: Larger estimated clonotype richness was generally found for naive subsets than for memory subsets. About 4.5% of naive CD4, 3.5% of naive CD8, about 2.5% of memory CD4, and around 0.4% of memory CD8 clonotypes were shared across several donors. Because the study included a small number of donors, the genetic and exposure-history diversity represented was limited. Sampling was restricted to blood, and TCR repertoires in tissue are likely to differ from TCR repertoires in blood. Even with the large sequencing depth, rarefaction of the sorted-subset datasets indicated that sequencing was incomplete. Pairwise subsampling led to the expectation that sequencing depth would affect the degree of clonotype sharing among donors. Compared with non-shared clonotypes, the clonotypes found in all four sorted-subset donors had higher generation probabilities.

V trim: 5 bases; J trim: 4 bases; unmatched bases: 8. According to the germline V gene (reference sequence), CDR1 reads PRHDT and CDR2 reads FYEKMQ. The CDR3 covers 15 residues, taking in both the cysteine and the phenylalanine. Only the CDR3 DNA is retained, 45 bases long and in frame from the first base. The donors were healthy, HIV-negative adults with no recently reported acute infections or vaccinations. Every donor was a Caucasian adult living in Nashville, Tennessee, USA. CD4+ T cells were enriched through magnetic negative selection, after which naive cells were positively selected on CD45RA and the remaining negative fraction served as the memory subset. Blood was collected by leukapheresis, and PBMCs were isolated by Ficoll-Histopaque density gradient centrifugation and then cryopreserved in liquid nitrogen vapor phase. Analytical flow cytometry was used to check the purity and quantity of each magnetically sorted T cell population. Genomic DNA was isolated from each sorted fraction and quantified by UV absorbance on a Nanodrop 2000c.

TCR CDR3 regions were amplified from genomic DNA by multiplex PCR using the deep immunoSEQ assay. Extracted genomic DNA from each cell subset was spread evenly across all wells of several immunoSEQ 96-well plates, with each plate serving as a replicate. For sorted subsets, approximately 210 ng of genomic DNA, equivalent to 30,000 or so T cell genomes, went into each replicate PCR. Purified libraries were quantified with a Qubit 3.0 fluorometer, sized on a Bioanalyzer 2100, and re-quantified with the KAPA Library Quantification kit. A separate single-read 150-cycle Illumina NextSeq 550 flow cell was used to sequence each immunoSEQ 96-well plate. The source study handled its data this way. Because the immunoSEQ output included only junctional sequences and no quality scores, the filtering could not be the same as the filtering used for full-length reads. To assign V/J genes and CDR3, sequences were annotated against IMGT germline references using PyIR, a Python wrapper for IgBLAST v1.9. Reads with weak V/J assignments (E-value above 1e-6), missing CDR3, stop codons, out-of-frame junctions, or ambiguous translated residues were removed. A V3J clonotype was defined by an identical inferred V gene, J gene, and CDR3 amino acid sequence. The percentage overlap between two repertoires was calculated by dividing the number of shared unique clonotypes by the size of the smaller repertoire. Richness of each repertoire was evaluated using RTK rarefaction, the Chao1 estimator, and Recon v2.1 estimates of unobserved clonotypes. Generation probabilities were computed with OLGA for all TCRbeta clonotypes obtained by the gDNA method from four donors. TCRdb's version of the immuneACCESS table is confined to in-frame rearrangements and falls short of the full clone set. An unresolved V gene accounts for under half of the shortfall where checked; the remainder is of unknown origin. The DNA gave D and trimming, while V, J and clone size come from that table. The sample data list roughly 2.5 million clones, and about 92% of these were observed just once. The biggest ten clones account for around 0.14% of the sample.

The sequencing sample was made of naive CD4+ T cells sorted from blood. The cell subset or site label here, explained by the study, means: CD45RA+ positively selected. This receptor chain uses TRBV13 and TRBJ1-1, with TRBD1 identical over 9 junction bases. The clonotype originates from a man between 18 and 29 years old in good health. The CDR3 protein: CASSPMDRGVTEAFF. The DNA sequence reads TGTGCCAGCAGCCCCATGGACAGGGGCGTCACTGAAGCTTTCTTT.